This T cell receptor beta chain is from a study of blood T cell repertoires in COVID-19. Study-level information: Spain, Italy and the United States supplied samples that represented acute and convalescent COVID-19.

Trimming cost V 5 bases and J 0 bases, with 11 bases left between them. Germline V gene sequence: CDR1 SNHLY, CDR2 FYNNEI. The CDR3 is made up of 15 amino acids. Authors' processing steps: Scientists estimated how many nucleated cells there were by amplifying reference gene primers. Clones were read by immunoSEQ multiplex PCR, and TCRdb kept only the in-frame ones, dropping some. The DNA gave D and trimming, while V, J and clone size come from that table. The sample has about 260,000 clones, 85% to 90% seen once; the top ten hold roughly 5.6%. Sequencing input: peripheral blood. This sequence originates from a woman aged 55-75 years with COVID-19, enrolled during active disease. This chain links TRBV2 with TRBJ2-1; D remains ambiguous. CDR3 bases: TGTGCCAGCAGTTCGATCGGTAGCTCCTACAATGAGCAGTTCTTC. Its translation is CASSSIGSSYNEQFF. Complete variable domain (other parts from reference TRBV2 and TRBJ2-1): EPEVTQTPSHQVTQMGQEVILRCVPISNHLYFYWYRQILGQKVEFLVSFYNNEISEKSEIFDDQFSVERPDGSNFTLKIRSTKLEDSAMYFCASSSIGSSYNEQFFGPGTRLTVL.